Reported below is one T cell receptor (beta chain). This record belongs to a study of control samples from healthy donors and cancer patients. The CDR3 covers 14 residues. The germline V and J ends were trimmed by 2 bases and 7 bases, with 14 bases remaining between them. Germline-derived CDR1 and CDR2 are KGHSH and LQKENI. Sequencing was performed with immunoSEQ multiplex PCR; in TCRdb, only in-frame clones are kept and a portion is missing. The sample gives approximately 40,000 clones, 60% to 80% of which show up once; roughly 17% is in the top ten. This TCR was sampled from a male donor with melanoma. The specimen was formalin-fixed, paraffin-embedded tissue. This rearrangement joins TRBV18 to TRBJ2-5, with D perhaps assigned TRBD1 or TRBD2 (6 bases each). CDR3 amino acids: CASSPTHGGGTQYF. CDR3 bases: TGTGCCAGCTCACCAACTCATGGAGGGGGGACCCAGTACTTC.